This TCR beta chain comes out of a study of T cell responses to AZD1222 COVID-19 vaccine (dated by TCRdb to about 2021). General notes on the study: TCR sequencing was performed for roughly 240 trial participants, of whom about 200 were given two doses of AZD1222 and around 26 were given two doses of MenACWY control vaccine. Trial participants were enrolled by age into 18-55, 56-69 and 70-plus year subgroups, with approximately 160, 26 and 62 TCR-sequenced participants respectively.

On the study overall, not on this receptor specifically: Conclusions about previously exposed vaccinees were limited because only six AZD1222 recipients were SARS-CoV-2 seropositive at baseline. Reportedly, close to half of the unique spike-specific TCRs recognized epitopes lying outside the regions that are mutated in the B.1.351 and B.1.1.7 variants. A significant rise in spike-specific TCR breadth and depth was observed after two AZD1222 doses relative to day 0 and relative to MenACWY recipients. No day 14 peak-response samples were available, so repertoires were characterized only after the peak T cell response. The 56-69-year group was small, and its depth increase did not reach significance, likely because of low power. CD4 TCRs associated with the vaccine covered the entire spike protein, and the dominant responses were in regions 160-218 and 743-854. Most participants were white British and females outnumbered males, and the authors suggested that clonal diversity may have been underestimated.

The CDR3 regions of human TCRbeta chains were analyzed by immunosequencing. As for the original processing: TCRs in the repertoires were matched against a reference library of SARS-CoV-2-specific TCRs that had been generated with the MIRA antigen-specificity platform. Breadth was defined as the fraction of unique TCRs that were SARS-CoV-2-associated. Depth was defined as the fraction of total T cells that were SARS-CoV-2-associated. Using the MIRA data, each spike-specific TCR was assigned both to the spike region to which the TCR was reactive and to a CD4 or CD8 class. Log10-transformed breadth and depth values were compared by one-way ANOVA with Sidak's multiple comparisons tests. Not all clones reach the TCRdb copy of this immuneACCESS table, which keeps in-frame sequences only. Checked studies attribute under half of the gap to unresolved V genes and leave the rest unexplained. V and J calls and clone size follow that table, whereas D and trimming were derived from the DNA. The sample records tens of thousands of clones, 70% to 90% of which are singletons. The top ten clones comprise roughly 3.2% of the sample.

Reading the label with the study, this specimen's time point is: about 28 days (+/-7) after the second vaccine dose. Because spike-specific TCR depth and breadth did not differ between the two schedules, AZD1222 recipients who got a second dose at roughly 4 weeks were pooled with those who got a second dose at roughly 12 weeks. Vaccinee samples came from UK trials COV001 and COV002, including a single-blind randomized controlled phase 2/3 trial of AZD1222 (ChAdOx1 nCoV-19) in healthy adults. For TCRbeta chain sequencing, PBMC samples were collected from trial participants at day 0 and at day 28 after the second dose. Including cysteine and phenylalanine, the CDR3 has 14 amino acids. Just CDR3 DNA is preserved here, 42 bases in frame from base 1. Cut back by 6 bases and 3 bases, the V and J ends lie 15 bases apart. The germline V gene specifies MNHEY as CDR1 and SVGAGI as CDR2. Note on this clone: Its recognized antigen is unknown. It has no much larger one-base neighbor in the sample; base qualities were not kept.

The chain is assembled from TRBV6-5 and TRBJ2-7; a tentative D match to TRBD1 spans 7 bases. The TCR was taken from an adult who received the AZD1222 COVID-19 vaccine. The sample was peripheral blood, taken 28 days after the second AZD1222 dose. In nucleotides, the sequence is TGTGCCAGCAGGCGGGACAGAGAGTTCTACGAGCAGTACTTC. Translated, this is CASRRDREFYEQYF.